These 30 T cell receptor beta chains were all obtained from the same sample, sequenced in a study of cytomegalovirus exposure and HLA in healthy donors. PCR amplification relied on 60 Vbeta primers (plus 13 Jbeta primers). Using immunoSEQ multiplex PCR, the repertoire was profiled, and TCRdb retains in-frame clones only, with some absent. Of a few hundred thousand clones listed, about 80% are singletons. Sequenced input: PBMCs. The receptors come from a woman aged 40 to 50 in good health and CMV-seronegative.

The V and J genes are TRBV7-2 and TRBJ2-1; 12 positions match TRBD1. J was trimmed by 5 bases and V by 5 bases; bases with no gene match: 7. Germline loops: CDR1 SGHTA, CDR2 FQGNSA. CDR3 length: 16 amino acids. The CDR3 DNA follows: TGTGCCAGCAGCACCCGCCGGGACAGGGGGCACAATGAGCAGTTCTTC. This encodes CASSTRRDRGHNEQFF.

V usage is TRBV4-2 and J usage is TRBJ2-3; 10 positions match TRBD2. Losses at the gene ends were 4 bases for V and 4 bases for J; bases not matched to a gene: 8. Germline V gives CDR1 LGHNA, CDR2 YNFKEQ. This CDR3 contains 16 residues. CDR3 loop: CASSLSGGAGADTQYF. In DNA form, the CDR3 reads TGTGCCAGCAGCCTAAGCGGGGGGGCAGGAGCAGATACGCAGTATTTT.

The rearrangement uses TRBV6-5 and TRBJ1-1; D gene uncertain. V was pared by 5 bases and J by 7 bases, with 17 bases between. CDR1 and CDR2 from the germline V gene are MNHEY and SVGAGI. This CDR3 comprises 14 residues. The CDR3: CASSTSNGGNEAFF. The CDR3 nucleotides read TGTGCCAGCAGTACATCAAATGGAGGGAATGAAGCTTTCTTT.

V is TRBV30 and J is TRBJ2-5; tentative D call: TRBD2 (7 bases). Germline V lookup: CDR1 GTSNPN, CDR2 SVGIG (reference sequence). This CDR3 spans 15 amino acids. Trimming cost V 2 bases and J 5 bases, with 18 bases left between them. The CDR3 region is CAWSRRRGAGETQYF. The CDR3 DNA follows: TGTGCCTGGAGTCGGCGTCGGGGGGCGGGGGAGACCCAGTACTTC.

This sequence joins TRBV14 and TRBJ1-4; D gene ambiguous. Deletions cut 4 bases from V and 0 bases from J, with 12 bases between. The germline V gene has CDR1 SGHDN and CDR2 FVKESK. This CDR3 has 16 residues. CDR3 nucleotides: TGTGCCAGCAGCCTAATGCGGGGTGCAACTAATGAAAAACTGTTTTTT. As protein: CASSLMRGATNEKLFF.

This clone has a handful of counts. This sequence joins TRBV7-9 and TRBJ1-1; D not resolved. V lost 11 bases to trimming and J lost 6 bases, with 16 bases between them. The CDR3 sequence is 12 residues long. Germline loops: CDR1 SEHNR, CDR2 FQNEAQ (reference sequence). The CDR3 region has the DNA TGTGCCGGTGCCGCGGCCAGCGCTGAAGCTTTCTTT. Translated: CAGAAASAEAFF.

The chain joins TRBV10-3 to TRBJ2-3; D perhaps matches TRBD1 (5 bases). The germline CDR1 and CDR2 sequences are ENHRY and SYGVKD. This CDR3 comprises 16 residues. With 2 bases removed from V and 0 bases from J, the gap between germline ends came to 12 bases. The CDR3, as DNA: TGTGCCATCAGTGAGGACCCAGGGCATAGCACAGATACGCAGTATTTT. Its protein is CAISEDPGHSTDTQYF.

The chain uses TRBV5-4 and TRBJ2-7; 7 positions agree with TRBD1. Germline assignment: CDR1 SGHNT and CDR2 YYREEE (reference sequence). Trimming at V came to 4 bases and at J to 3 bases, leaving 7 bases not matched to a gene. CDR3 size: 14 residues. The CDR3 loop reads CASSPGQVIYEQYF. The CDR3 DNA reads TGTGCCAGCAGCCCCGGACAGGTAATCTACGAGCAGTACTTC.

The J gene is TRBJ2-7, the V gene TRBV11-3; 9 bases line up with TRBD1. This CDR3 is built from 14 residues. The trim removed 5 bases at V and 3 bases at J, leaving 5 bases unmatched. Germline V lookup: CDR1 SGHNT, CDR2 YENEEA. This CDR3 reads CASSAGQGGYEQYF. The CDR3 nucleotides are TGTGCCAGCAGCGCGGGACAGGGAGGCTACGAGCAGTACTTC.

V usage is TRBV6-5 and J usage is TRBJ1-5; 8 nucleotides match TRBD1. Unmatched junction bases numbered 9, after V lost 6 bases and J lost 5 bases. This CDR3 spans 15 amino acids. CDR1 MNHEY and CDR2 SVGAGI come from the germline V gene. CDR3 residues: CASRAGGRRDQPQHF. CDR3 sequence (DNA): TGTGCCAGCAGAGCAGGGGGCCGGAGAGATCAGCCCCAGCATTTT.

On this clone: The same CDR3 also results from other DNA sequences found in this sample. This sequence joins TRBV2 and TRBJ1-2; TRBD1 agrees at 9 bases. CDR1 and CDR2 (germline): SNHLY, FYNNEI. V was clipped by 6 bases and J by 2 bases; unmatched bases: 1. The CDR3 extends over 13 amino acids. CDR3 region: CASRGQGNYGYTF. The CDR3 coding sequence is TGTGCCAGCAGAGGACAGGGGAACTATGGCTACACCTTC.

The genes are TRBV5-5 and TRBJ1-3, with D unresolved. The ends were cut back, 5 bases at V and 0 bases at J, with 15 bases in the middle. The length of the CDR3 is 16 residues. From germline, CDR1 is SGHKS and CDR2 YYEKEE (reference sequence). In nucleotides, the CDR3 is TGTGCCAGCAGTTTCCGGGATGTGAGCTCTGGAAACACCATATATTTT. It encodes CASSFRDVSSGNTIYF.

The V and J genes are TRBV21-1 and TRBJ2-1; whether TRBD2, the table's D call, matches the DNA was not checked. TRBV21-1 counts as a pseudogene. The CDR3 has 15 amino acids. CDR3 DNA sequence: TGTGCCAGCAGCAGAAGTGGAGTCTGGTACAATGAGCAGTTCTTC. It is translated as CASSRSGVWYNEQFF.

V is TRBV4-1 and J is TRBJ1-1, with a tentative D call TRBD1 (6 bases). Trimming left V 0 bases short and J 5 bases short, with 13 bases between. The CDR3 totals 15 residues. The germline V gene encodes CDR1 MGHRA and CDR2 YSYEKL. The CDR3, as DNA: TGCGCCAGCAGCCAAGACGCAGGGGAGAGTACTGAAGCTTTCTTT. Protein product: CASSQDAGESTEAFF.

This clone turned up a few times. One junction end does not reproduce the germline sequence, and a read error may be involved. This chain links TRBV7-7 with TRBJ1-3, with D uncertain. CDR3 length: 16 residues. In germline, CDR1 is SSHAT, CDR2 FNYEAQ (reference sequence). CDR3 bases: TGTGCTAGCAGCTCCCGGCAGGACTTCTCTGGAAACACCATATATTTT. Protein: CASSSRQDFSGNTIYF.

The rearrangement joins TRBV9 to TRBJ2-3; 7 bases fit TRBD2. V lost 4 bases and J lost 3; bases outside the gene matches: 5. The CDR3 contains 14 residues. Germline CDR1 is SGDLS and CDR2 is YYNGEE. The CDR3 loop is CASSQLGGTDTQYF. CDR3 DNA sequence: TGTGCCAGCAGCCAACTGGGGGGGACAGATACGCAGTATTTT.

This rearrangement joins TRBV5-4 to TRBJ2-3; D is possibly TRBD2 (6 bases). The germline gives CDR1 SGHNT, CDR2 YYREEE (reference sequence). V lost 2 bases and J lost 6, with 16 bases in between. CDR3 length equals 15 residues. The CDR3 loop is CASSFRDGGADTQYF. The CDR3 nucleotides are TGTGCCAGCAGCTTTCGCGACGGGGGAGCTGATACGCAGTATTTT. Full variable domain (rest looked up from reference TRBV5-4 and TRBJ2-3): ETGVTQSPTHLIKTRGQQVTLRCSSQSGHNTVSWYQQALGQGPQFIFQYYREEENGRGNFPPRFSGLQFPNYSSELNVNALELDDSALYLCASSFRDGGADTQYFGPGTRLTVL.

CDR3 amino acids: CASSLSSGGGNGELFF. CDR3 sequence (DNA): TGCGCCAGCAGTCTCTCTAGCGGGGGGGGAAACGGGGAGCTGTTTTTT. V usage is TRBV10-2 and J usage is TRBJ2-2, with TRBD2 identical over 12 bases. In germline, CDR1 is WSHSY, CDR2 SAAADI. Unmatched junction bases numbered 8, after V lost 5 bases and J lost 7 bases. This CDR3 region has 16 residues.

The chain couples TRBV25-1 to TRBJ1-4; D is unclear. With 2 bases removed from V and 8 bases from J, the gap between germline ends came to 12 bases. Germline CDR1 MGHDK, CDR2 SYGVNS. CDR3 length equals 14 residues. In DNA form, the CDR3 reads TGTGCCAGCAGTGAAAATCTGACGGGGGAAAAACTGTTTTTT. It codes for CASSENLTGEKLFF.

J is TRBJ2-2 and V is TRBV25-1; D perhaps matches TRBD1 (5 bases). The CDR3 length is 13 residues. CDR1 is MGHDK, CDR2 SYGVNS, per germline. V dropped 7 bases and J dropped 0 bases, with 6 bases sitting between them. DNA for the CDR3: TGTGCCAGCATGACAGCGAACACCGGGGAGCTGTTTTTT. Protein product: CASMTANTGELFF.

This chain connects TRBV7-2 to TRBJ2-7; 7 bases map to TRBD2. Per the germline V gene, CDR1 is SGHTA and CDR2 is FQGNSA. The CDR3 is made up of 17 amino acids. V lost 5 bases, J lost 0 bases, and 13 bases stayed unmatched. CDR3 region: CASSPREASGSSYEQYF. For the CDR3, the DNA is TGTGCCAGCAGCCCCCGGGAGGCTAGCGGCTCCTCCTACGAGCAGTACTTC.

This clone was seen more than once but under ten times. This chain uses TRBV11-2 with TRBJ1-6; tentatively, D is TRBD1 (6 bases). There are 13 residues in the CDR3. The V gene's germline CDR1 is SGHAT and CDR2 FQNNGV. Trimming took 6 bases from V and 7 from J, leaving 10 bases between them. The CDR3 DNA sequence: TGTGCCAGCAGACAGGGCGTGAATTCACCCCTCCACTTT. This encodes CASRQGVNSPLHF.

The chain links TRBV6-6 to TRBJ2-1; TRBD1 matches 11 bases. Germline CDR1 is MNHNY and CDR2 is SVGAGI (reference sequence). The CDR3 length is 16 residues. Germline trimming cut 7 bases from V and 7 bases from J; bases unmatched to any gene: 12. The CDR3 DNA reads as TGTGCCAGCAAACGGACAGGGGGCGAGGTGGGAAATGAGCAGTTCTTC. As protein: CASKRTGGEVGNEQFF.

The V call is TRBV4-1, the J call TRBJ2-1, with 8 bases identical to TRBD2. This CDR3 spans 15 amino acids. V shed 4 bases and J 4 bases; nucleotides not matched to a gene: 6. In germline, CDR1 is MGHRA, CDR2 YSYEKL. The CDR3 spells CASSRPGGPYNEQFF. The CDR3 DNA is TGCGCCAGCAGCCGCCCGGGGGGGCCGTACAATGAGCAGTTCTTC.

The V gene is TRBV5-1, the J gene TRBJ1-2; D is perhaps TRBD1 (6 bases). Trimming removed 1 base at V and 0 bases at J, with 13 bases between. CDR3 size: 16 residues. The germline V gene has CDR1 SGHRS and CDR2 YFSETQ. The DNA of the CDR3 is TGCGCCAGCAGCTTGCGAGGGGGTCCAGCTAACTATGGCTACACCTTC. Translation: CASSLRGGPANYGYTF.

The chain's CDR3 is CASSTVYDSTYEQYF. The CDR3 nucleotides are TGTGCCAGCAGCACCGTTTACGACTCGACTTACGAGCAGTACTTC. The chain has TRBV5-6 and TRBJ2-5, with unresolved D. Gene TRBJ2-7 matches the end of the DNA better, so the J call may be wrong. Germline V gene lookup returns CDR1 SGHDT and CDR2 YYEEEE. This CDR3 is built from 15 residues.

Concerning this clone itself: This specimen includes other DNA sequences encoding the same CDR3. V is TRBV15 and J is TRBJ1-5; D call uncertain. The CDR3 spans 15 residues. The V and J ends lost 0 bases and 2 bases respectively, with 8 bases between them. Looked up from germline, CDR1 is LNHNV and CDR2 is YYDKDF (reference sequence). CDR3 region: CATSRDWGGNQPQHF. In DNA form, the CDR3 reads TGTGCCACCAGCAGAGATTGGGGAGGCAATCAGCCCCAGCATTTT. The entire variable domain, with the rest obtained from reference TRBV15 and TRBJ1-5, is as follows: DAMVIQNPRYQVTQFGKPVTLSCSQTLNHNVMYWYQQKSSQAPKLLFHYYDKDFNNEADTPDNFQSRRPNTSFCFLDIRSPGLGDTAMYLCATSRDWGGNQPQHFGDGTRLSIL.

This chain links TRBV10-3 with TRBJ2-3; weak D call: TRBD1 (5 bases). Per germline, CDR1 ENHRY and CDR2 SYGVKD. With 10 bases removed from V and 2 bases from J, the gap between germline ends came to 10 bases. There are 12 residues in the CDR3. CDR3 nucleotides: TGTGCCACCAAGGACACCACAGATACGCAGTATTTT. Protein product: CATKDTTDTQYF.

The chain couples TRBV7-2 to TRBJ1-3; D is possibly TRBD1 (5 bases). V was cut by 3 bases and J by 3 bases, with 12 bases left in between. The germline V gene has CDR1 SGHTA and CDR2 FQGNSA. This CDR3 comprises 15 residues. The CDR3 region has the DNA TGTGCCAGCAGCTTGGAGACAGCTTTTGGAAACACCATATATTTT. Protein product: CASSLETAFGNTIYF.

The chain has TRBV6-1 and TRBJ1-1; 9 bases align to TRBD1. This CDR3 comprises 14 residues. The V and J ends lost 3 bases and 7 bases, in that order; junction bases with no gene match: 6. Germline V gene data show CDR1 as MNHNS and CDR2 as SASEGT. CDR3: CASSDLQGAGEAFF. In nucleotides, the CDR3 is TGTGCCAGCAGTGACCTACAGGGGGCTGGTGAAGCTTTCTTT.